This record concerns one T cell receptor (beta chain) sequence. This sample stems from a study of cytotoxic CD8 clonotypes in ibrutinib-treated CLL. Overall study: Partial response was seen in about 24 patients and complete response in 2; after median roughly 66 months, about 15 stayed remitted, around 12 progressed.

Profiled with immunoSEQ multiplex PCR; TCRdb holds only in-frame clones, not every one. This table holds hundreds of thousands of clones, 70% found once. The sample was PBMCs, taken after 24 months of ibrutinib treatment. The TCR sequence derives from a human donor with chronic lymphocytic leukemia.

The CDR3 DNA follows: TGTGCCAGCAGCCCTGGGGACGGGGGGCAAGAGACCCAGTACTTC. It translates to CASSPGDGGQETQYF. The genes are TRBV6-5 and TRBJ2-5, with 7 bases matching TRBD2. The CDR3 has 15 amino acids. Trimming at V came to 6 bases and at J to 2 bases, leaving 9 bases not matched to a gene. CDR1 and CDR2 (germline): MNHEY, SVGAGI.